Shown below are 18 T cell receptor beta chains from a single sample sequenced in a study of identical twins. TCRdb re-called the 5' RACE reads with MiXCR, one entry per CDR3 protein. In the table there are fewer than 650,000 distinct CDR3 sequences, over 8.5% of which are singletons. The same data also went into a second study, on yellow fever vaccine responses in identical twins.

Sequencing was performed on PBMCs. The receptor set was obtained from a woman aged 18-29 years in good health.

This clonotype has more than one count but fewer than ten. V and J are TRBV14 and TRBJ1-2, with a possible D match to TRBD1 (5 bases). Germline-derived CDR1 and CDR2 are SGHDN and FVKESK. The CDR3 contains 14 residues. With 0 bases removed from V and 6 bases from J, the gap between germline ends came to 11 bases. Written as DNA, the CDR3 is TGTGCCAGCAGCCAAGATATGGGGACCCATGGCTACACCTTC. Translation: CASSQDMGTHGYTF.

This clonotype was counted only a few times. The V and J genes are TRBV2 and TRBJ1-2; D gene ambiguous. The CDR3 runs to 13 residues. Germline V gene sequence: CDR1 SNHLY, CDR2 FYNNEI. Deletions cut 4 bases from V and 4 bases from J, with 10 bases between. For the CDR3, the DNA is TGTGCCAGCAGTGTTTCCGGAGCCTATGGCTACACCTTC. This translates into CASSVSGAYGYTF.

The chain links TRBV5-4 to TRBJ2-6, with TRBD2 matching 10 bases. This CDR3 has 16 residues. The trim removed 2 bases at V and 2 bases at J, leaving 1 base unmatched. Per the germline V gene, CDR1 is SGHNT and CDR2 is YYREEE (reference sequence). The CDR3 reads CASSLGTSAGANVLTF. CDR3 sequence (DNA): TGTGCCAGCAGCTTAGGGACTAGCGCTGGGGCCAACGTCCTGACTTTC.

This clonotype showed up just a few times. The gene calls are TRBV10-3 and TRBJ2-5; 7 bases are shared with TRBD1. Germline lookup yields CDR1 ENHRY and CDR2 SYGVKD. The CDR3 runs to 16 residues. Germline trimming cut 0 bases from V and 0 bases from J; bases unmatched to any gene: 4. CDR3 region: CAISESGTEDQETQYF. CDR3 sequence (DNA): TGTGCCATCAGTGAGTCCGGGACAGAAGACCAAGAGACCCAGTACTTC.

This clonotype occurred a few times. The rearrangement joins TRBV6-5 to TRBJ2-6; tentative D call: TRBD1 (5 bases). This CDR3 region has 16 residues. Germline V gives CDR1 MNHEY, CDR2 SVGAGI. With 2 bases removed from V and 4 bases from J, the gap between germline ends came to 12 bases. The CDR3 DNA reads as TGTGCCAGCAGTTACAGTACAGGTCTGGGGGCCAACGTCCTGACTTTC. Residues: CASSYSTGLGANVLTF.

V usage is TRBV5-4 and J usage is TRBJ2-2; 10 positions match TRBD1. This CDR3 is built from 15 residues. Germline loops: CDR1 SGHNT, CDR2 YYREEE (reference sequence). V lost 4 bases, J lost 4 bases, and 4 bases stayed unmatched. The CDR3 bases are TGTGCCAGCAGCCGGGACAGGGGTTTCACCGGGGAGCTGTTTTTT. Translating gives CASSRDRGFTGELFF.

Notes on this clonotype: This may come from a read error, since a much larger clone is one base off. The chain couples TRBV12-3 or TRBV12-4 to TRBJ2-1, with D perhaps matching TRBD1 or TRBD2 (5 bases each). Trimming shortened V by 5 bases and J by 13 bases, and 21 bases separated the two germline ends. This CDR3 is 14 amino acids long. The chain's CDR3 is CASSPPRTDSDQFF. As DNA, the CDR3 is TGTGCCAGCAGTCCACCTAGGACTGACAGTGATCAGTTCTTC.

Ten or more counts support this clonotype. The chain uses TRBV5-1 and TRBJ2-2; D remains ambiguous. V gave up 4 bases and J gave up 4 bases, with 20 bases separating them. CDR1 and CDR2 from the germline V gene are SGHRS and YFSETQ. The length of the CDR3 is 17 residues. CDR3 region: CASSVSPGLTGTGELFF. The CDR3 DNA reads as TGCGCCAGCAGCGTATCACCGGGCCTAACGGGCACCGGGGAGCTGTTTTTT.

Ten or more counts support this clonotype. The CDR3 DNA sequence: TGTGCCAGCAGTGAAGGACAGGCGTACCAAGAGACCCAGTACTTC. Protein: CASSEGQAYQETQYF. The chain joins TRBV2 to TRBJ2-5; D may be TRBD1 (6 bases). The V gene's germline CDR1 is SNHLY and CDR2 FYNNEI. The CDR3 covers 15 residues. V was cut by 1 base and J by 0 bases, with 9 bases left in between.

The chain has TRBV7-6 and TRBJ2-1; no clear D gene. CDR3 length equals 16 residues. V lost 1 base, J lost 2 bases, and 12 bases lay in between. CDR1 and CDR2 (germline): SGHVS, FNYEAQ. The CDR3 region has the DNA TGTGCCAGCAGCTTAGGGCCCGCCCCGACCTACAATGAGCAGTTCTTC. This codes for CASSLGPAPTYNEQFF.

This clonotype was counted only a few times. CDR3 in amino acids: CASIPRGQITDTQYF. The CDR3 nucleotides are TGTGCCAGCATCCCGAGGGGGCAAATCACAGATACGCAGTATTTT. The genes are TRBV6-1 and TRBJ2-3; 7 nucleotides match TRBD1. This CDR3 is built from 15 residues. Trimming cost V 7 bases and J 2 bases; bases outside gene matches: 9. Per the germline V gene, CDR1 is MNHNS and CDR2 is SASEGT.

In this sample, this clonotype turned up a few times. Here the CDR3 DNA reads TGTGCCAGCAGCTTAGCTGGCCTAGCGGGGGCCAACGAGCAGTACTTC. It codes for CASSLAGLAGANEQYF. V and J are TRBV7-9 and TRBJ2-7, with 10 nucleotides matching TRBD2. The CDR3 length is 16 residues. J gave up 5 bases and V 0 bases, and 7 bases lay outside the gene matches. The germline gives CDR1 SEHNR, CDR2 FQNEAQ (reference sequence).

This clonotype has a handful of counts. The chain has TRBV6-2 or TRBV6-3 and TRBJ2-7, with a possible D match to TRBD1 (6 bases). The V gene lost 5 bases and the J gene lost 0 bases, with 17 bases spanning the gap. The CDR3 contains 16 residues. CDR1 and CDR2 (germline): MNHEY, SVGEGT. Written as DNA, the CDR3 is TGTGCCAGCAGTATCTCCAAGAGAGGGGGCTCCTACGAGCAGTACTTC. As protein: CASSISKRGGSYEQYF.

The sample holds many counts of this clonotype. The CDR3 DNA reads TGTGCCAGCAGCCCCCGGACAGGTTGGCAGCCCCAGCATTTT. Translation: CASSPRTGWQPQHF. This chain connects TRBV28 to TRBJ1-5; 7 bases map to TRBD1. Germline V gives CDR1 MDHEN, CDR2 SYDVKM. V trimming: 6 bases; J trimming: 7 bases; junction bases outside the gene matches: 9. CDR3 size: 14 residues.

The CDR3 spells CASEGQGRETQYF. The CDR3, as DNA: TGTGCCAGCGAGGGACAGGGAAGAGAGACCCAGTACTTC. V gene TRBV21-1 combines with J gene TRBJ2-5; the table's TRBD1 call for D was not verified on the DNA. TRBV21-1 is a recognized pseudogene. CDR3 length equals 13 residues.

The chain joins TRBV30 to TRBJ2-3, with 11 bases lining up with TRBD2. CDR1 is GTSNPN, CDR2 SVGIG, per germline (reference sequence). J lost 2 bases, V lost 3 bases, and 4 bases had no gene match. This CDR3 has 15 amino acids. The CDR3 DNA is TGTGCCTGGAGCCGACTAGCGGGATTCACAGATACGCAGTATTTT. Its translation: CAWSRLAGFTDTQYF.

The genes are TRBV5-1 and TRBJ2-4; D possibly uses TRBD1 or TRBD2 (5 bases each). The germline gives CDR1 SGHRS, CDR2 YFSETQ. This CDR3 has 19 residues. Trimming pared 4 bases from V and 8 bases from J, leaving 31 bases between. CDR3 DNA: TGCGCCAGCAGCCCCGGGTTGAGGGGCGCCGGCGAAGCGGCGGACATTCAGTACTTC. It codes for CASSPGLRGAGEAADIQYF.

CDR3 sequence (DNA): TGTGCCATCAGTGTCGGGGCGGTCTCCAATTCCTACGAGCAGTACTTC. Protein: CAISVGAVSNSYEQYF. The chain recombines TRBV10-3 with TRBJ2-7; D assignment may be TRBD1 or TRBD2 (5 bases each). Per germline, CDR1 ENHRY and CDR2 SYGVKD. Trimming cost V 4 bases and J 1 base, with 17 bases left between them. This CDR3 region has 16 residues.